This T cell receptor (beta chain) was retrieved from a study of blood T cell repertoires in COVID-19 (dated by TCRdb to between 2020 and 2021). With respect to the entire study: Samples from collaborators originated in the United States, Italy and Spain and spanned both the acute and convalescent phases of COVID-19. A de-identified subject ID, COVID-19 status, age in years and sex were almost always included in the sample metadata. The samples were drawn from two sources: the first 160 participants of the ongoing ImmuneRACE study, and over 1,000 subjects contributed by 6 global collaborators. Where HLA class I and class II types were available, the types were taken from metadata supplied by the sample provider, not from assay-based typing. The material from the prospective study consisted of cDNA or gDNA derived from T cells, B-cell-depleted T cells, or PBMCs. Subjects who had been exposed to COVID-19, were actively infected with it, or had recovered from it provided the deeply sampled blood TCRbeta repertoires that made up the dataset. The repertoires were released in a freely available public database intended as a resource for research on the immune response to SARS-CoV-2. The paper as a whole reports these results and caveats: How much clinical and demographic metadata was included differed by source and by participant, and the metadata was provided uncurated.

TCRbeta CDR3 regions were amplified from genomic DNA by means of the immunoSEQ Assay, a bias-controlled multiplex PCR. Concerning the study's data processing: Within the assay, amplification of reference gene primers was used to estimate how many nucleated cells each sample contained. To quantify the absolute abundance of each unique TCRbeta CDR3 rearrangement, sequence reads were collapsed and filtered. For each sample, productive Simpson clonality was calculated as the square root of Simpson's diversity index over productive rearrangements. Drawn from immuneACCESS, this table holds only the in-frame rearrangements with V and J called that TCRdb kept. Clones are partly lost; checked studies trace under half to an unresolved V gene and leave the rest unexplained. That table furnishes V, J and clone size, whereas the DNA furnished D and trimming. Present in this sample are roughly 250,000 clones, roughly 87% of which were seen just once. About 6% of the sample is taken by the ten largest.

Here V drops 5 bases and J drops 9 bases, and the junction holds 16 bases not matched to any gene. The CDR3 holds 16 amino acids from the cysteine to the phenylalanine. Only the CDR3 part of the read is kept: 48 bases, read in frame from the first base. From a lookup of the germline V gene (reference sequence), CDR1 and CDR2 are SGHAT and FQDESV. Participants in the prospective study were aged roughly 18 to 89 years, lived in 20 to 30 United States geographic areas, and enrolled through a virtual design. In the prospective study, cohorts were assigned on the basis of participant-reported clinical history obtained from a screening survey and a study questionnaire. Mobile phlebotomists in the prospective study collected whole blood, serum and a nasopharyngeal or oropharyngeal swab from every participant. Over an approximately two-month period, participants in the prospective study had the option of providing additional blood draws and questionnaires. Before DNA extraction, prospective study blood samples were shipped either frozen or at room temperature.

As for this clone: No cognate antigen has been identified for it. One base away there is no much larger clone; base qualities are not given.

The sequence was collected from a woman aged 25 to 45 with acute COVID-19. The V gene is TRBV11-1 and the J gene is TRBJ2-1; 7 central nucleotides agree with TRBD1. Sequencing input: PBMCs or T cells enriched from blood (not recorded which). At the DNA level, the sequence is TGTGCCAGCAGCCATTCTAAACAACAGGGGTTTTCTGAGCAGTTCTTC. This gives the protein CASSHSKQQGFSEQFF.